These 14 T cell receptor beta chains came from one sample sequenced in a study of OX40 agonist ivuxolimab in advanced cancers. Data came from immunoSEQ multiplex PCR; TCRdb stores just in-frame clones and leaves some out. The sample lists some 55,000 clones, approximately 79% occurring once. The source was CD4+ or CD8+ T cells sorted from blood, collected in a trial of the OX40 agonist ivuxolimab. Receptors originate from an adult with an advanced solid tumor such as melanoma, head and neck, liver or kidney cancer.

A single count supports this clone. The chain is built from TRBV9 and TRBJ1-5; TRBD1 is a possible D gene (5 bases). CDR1 and CDR2 from the germline V gene are SGDLS and YYNGEE. Trimming removed 0 bases from V and 5 bases from J, with 12 bases in between. The CDR3 is 15 residues long. The DNA of the CDR3 is TGTGCCAGCAGCGTAGATGGGCAGGGTTATCAGCCCCAGCATTTT. The encoded protein is CASSVDGQGYQPQHF.

The count of this clone is one. The gene calls are TRBV12-5 and TRBJ1-1; no firm D call. Germline CDR1 LGHNT, CDR2 FRNRAP. The V end was cut by 4 bases, the J end by 1 base, with 10 bases between. The CDR3 is 14 amino acids. In DNA, the CDR3 is TGTGCTAGTGGTTCCGCTACCAGGAACACTGAAGCTTTCTTT. Translating gives CASGSATRNTEAFF.

The J gene is TRBJ1-5, the V gene TRBV27; D is ambiguous. Trimming cost V 5 bases and J 7 bases, with 12 bases left between them. This CDR3 comprises 13 residues. In germline, CDR1 is MNHEY, CDR2 SMNVEV (reference sequence). CDR3 sequence reads: CASSPFRRQPQHF. The DNA for the CDR3 is TGTGCCAGCAGTCCCTTTCGTCGCCAGCCCCAGCATTTT.

This sequence joins TRBV5-1 and TRBJ2-6; D perhaps matches TRBD1 (5 bases). From germline, CDR1 is SGHRS and CDR2 YFSETQ. The V end lost 0 bases, the J end lost 2 bases, and 6 bases lay between the germline ends. This CDR3 is built from 15 residues. The CDR3: CASSLAQAGANVLTF. In nucleotides, the CDR3 is TGCGCCAGCAGCTTGGCACAGGCTGGGGCCAACGTCCTGACTTTC.

The V call is TRBV7-9, the J call TRBJ1-5; a weak D match, TRBD1 (5 bases). CDR1 is SEHNR, CDR2 FQNEAQ, per germline (reference sequence). The CDR3 consists of 18 residues. The germline V and J ends were trimmed by 5 bases and 0 bases, with 20 bases remaining between them. CDR3 sequence (DNA): TGTGCCAGCAGCCCAGATCACGGGACTCCCTATAGCAATCAGCCCCAGCATTTT. Amino acid sequence: CASSPDHGTPYSNQPQHF. The whole variable domain, filled in from reference TRBV7-9 and TRBJ1-5, reads DTGVSQNPRHKITKRGQNVTFRCDPISEHNRLYWYRQTLGQGPEFLTYFQNEAQLEKSRLLSDRFSAERPKGSFSTLEIQRTEQGDSAMYLCASSPDHGTPYSNQPQHFGDGTRLSIL.

The rearrangement joins TRBV6-1 to TRBJ2-1; the match to TRBD2 covers 9 bases. V was clipped by 6 bases and J by 6 bases; unmatched bases: 9. Per germline, CDR1 MNHNS and CDR2 SASEGT. The CDR3 is made up of 15 amino acids. CDR3 amino acids: CASRRAGGTANEQFF. The CDR3 DNA reads TGTGCCAGCAGGCGAGCGGGGGGCACCGCCAATGAGCAGTTCTTC.

The chain uses TRBV6-5 and TRBJ2-7; TRBD1 matches at 7 bases. This CDR3 has 15 amino acids. V shed 6 bases and J 0 bases; nucleotides not matched to a gene: 8. Germline assignment: CDR1 MNHEY and CDR2 SVGAGI. The CDR3 DNA sequence: TGTGCCAGCAGCCCTAACCGGGACAGCTCCTACGAGCAGTACTTC. Protein sequence: CASSPNRDSSYEQYF.

The genes are TRBV6-6 and TRBJ2-2; 7 bases line up with TRBD1. The CDR3 has 14 amino acids. With 2 bases clipped from V and 6 bases from J, the junction kept 3 bases outside the gene matches. CDR1 MNHNY and CDR2 SVGAGI come from the germline V gene (reference sequence). The CDR3 loop reads CASSYDRDPGELFF. The CDR3 region has the DNA TGTGCCAGCAGTTACGACAGGGATCCCGGGGAGCTGTTTTTT.

The gene calls are TRBV5-1 and TRBJ2-5; unclear D gene. The CDR3 covers 12 residues. The V end was cut by 6 bases, the J end by 5 bases, with 11 bases between. From germline, CDR1 is SGHRS and CDR2 YFSETQ. CDR3 protein: CASNDPGETQYF. In DNA form, the CDR3 reads TGCGCCAGCAACGACCCCGGGGAGACCCAGTACTTC.

The chain links TRBV7-9 to TRBJ2-5; 11 nucleotides line up with TRBD2. This CDR3 has 18 amino acids. CDR1 is SEHNR, CDR2 FQNEAQ, per germline (reference sequence). V was pared by 5 bases and J by 5 bases, with 16 bases of the junction left unmatched. CDR3 protein: CASSDGTSGNTRVETQYF. CDR3 nucleotides: TGTGCCAGCAGCGACGGGACTAGCGGAAACACTCGGGTGGAGACCCAGTACTTC.

The V call is TRBV19, the J call TRBJ1-2; TRBD1 aligns across 10 bases. J was trimmed by 6 bases and V by 4 bases; bases with no gene match: 8. The CDR3 covers 15 residues. Germline-derived CDR1 and CDR2 are LNHDA and SQIVND (reference sequence). The CDR3 DNA is TGTGCCAGTAGTACCCCCGGGACAGGGGAAGATGGCTACACCTTC. Translation: CASSTPGTGEDGYTF.

The rearrangement uses TRBV6-5 and TRBJ1-1, with D uncertain. The V end was cut by 10 bases, the J end by 1 base, with 13 bases between. The CDR3 loop spans 13 amino acids. Looked up from germline, CDR1 is MNHEY and CDR2 is SVGAGI. Here the CDR3 reads CATKSNQNTEAFF. The CDR3, as DNA: TGTGCCACCAAAAGCAACCAGAACACTGAAGCTTTCTTT.

J is TRBJ1-1 and V is TRBV7-9, with 7 positions matching TRBD1. The CDR3 is 13 residues long. Trimming removed 5 bases from V and 3 bases from J; junction bases left unmatched: 3. CDR1 and CDR2 from the germline V gene are SEHNR and FQNEAQ (reference sequence). The CDR3 DNA reads as TGTGCCAGCAGCCTCCAGGGGGACACTGAAGCTTTCTTT. Residues: CASSLQGDTEAFF.

V usage is TRBV19 and J usage is TRBJ1-4; 8 bases are a match to TRBD1. After removal of 6 bases from V and 11 bases from J, the junction contained 11 bases not matched to a gene. Germline V gives CDR1 LNHDA, CDR2 SQIVND (reference sequence). The CDR3 spans 14 residues. CDR3 sequence: CASRASDRVAKLFF. The CDR3 DNA is TGTGCCAGTAGAGCTTCGGACAGGGTGGCCAAACTGTTTTTT.